The clone carrying this T cell receptor beta chain has just a few counts. The antigen is unknown. Using a J-beta primer mix together with a sample-barcoded 5' primer, a second PCR was run for about 6 to 11 cycles. At least 2.5 million CDR3-containing paired-end reads were obtained per sample. TCRdb re-called the 5' RACE reads through MiXCR, storing one row per CDR3 protein. Found here are about 750,000 distinct CDR3 sequences, 53% of them singletons; the top ten hold roughly 40%. Donor samples were obtained from healthy Caucasian individuals from Russia, aged 6 to 90. The sample comes from a study of blood T cells in healthy people across ages. Study outcomes and limitations: Across samples, TCR beta diversity tracked strongly with naive T cell percentage. Estimates of diversity drawn from one million T cells were considered underestimates.

The CDR3 contains 12 residues. Germline CDR1 SQVTM, CDR2 ANQGSEA. V trimming: 5 bases; J trimming: 6 bases; junction bases outside the gene matches: 3. The chain combines TRBV29-1 with TRBJ2-1, with 8 nucleotides matching TRBD2. Sequencing used blood. This receptor was taken from an elderly man in good health. CDR3 in DNA: TGCAGCGTTAGGACTAGCCGCAATGAGCAGTTCTTC. Translating it yields CSVRTSRNEQFF.